The 24 T cell receptor beta chains reported below all come from one sample, sequenced in a study of OX40 agonist ivuxolimab in advanced cancers. Some clones are missing from TCRdb's copy, which holds only in-frame ones; the method was immunoSEQ multiplex PCR. The profile covers some 90,000 clones, with about 89% appearing a single time and 1.5% to 2% taken by the ten largest. Sample: CD4+ or CD8+ T cells sorted from blood, taken in a trial of the OX40 agonist ivuxolimab. The receptors stem from an adult with an advanced solid tumor such as melanoma, head and neck, liver or kidney cancer.

V usage is TRBV30 and J usage is TRBJ2-5; 9 bases fit TRBD1. CDR3 size: 16 residues. Germline values: CDR1 GTSNPN, CDR2 SVGIG (reference sequence). The V and J ends lost 7 bases and 4 bases, in that order; junction bases with no gene match: 16. The chain's CDR3 is CAYQGAPGTGLETQYF. DNA for the CDR3: TGTGCCTACCAAGGAGCTCCCGGGACAGGGCTAGAGACCCAGTACTTC.

The J gene is TRBJ2-4, the V gene TRBV11-2; D not resolved. The CDR3 totals 13 residues. Trimming removed 4 bases from V and 6 bases from J, with 10 bases in between. Germline V lookup: CDR1 SGHAT, CDR2 FQNNGV. The CDR3 DNA reads as TGTGCCAGCAGCTCCGCTCTAGGAAACATTCAGTACTTC. Translation: CASSSALGNIQYF.

V gene TRBV7-2 combines with J gene TRBJ2-7, with D perhaps TRBD1 (6 bases). Looked up from germline, CDR1 is SGHTA and CDR2 is FQGNSA. This CDR3 spans 14 amino acids. V was cut by 6 bases and J by 5 bases, with 17 bases left in between. The CDR3, as DNA: TGTGCCAGCAGAAAGGGCAGGGGTGAGAACGAGCAGTACTTC. Translation gives CASRKGRGENEQYF.

Regarding this clone: Compared with germline, one end of the junction differs, possibly owing to a read error. The chain carries TRBV2 and TRBJ2-1; 8 bases line up with TRBD1. The CDR3 has 16 residues. Germline-derived CDR1 and CDR2 are SNHLY and FYNNEI. The CDR3 loop is CASSDPQGASSNEQFF. As DNA, the CDR3 is TGTGCCAGCAGTGATCCCCAGGGGGCGTCCTCCAATGAGCAGTTCTTC.

The chain uses TRBV21-1 and TRBJ2-7. TRBV21-1 is designated a pseudogene. This CDR3 contains 15 residues. The CDR3 sequence is CASSEGPPRDHEQYF. In DNA, the CDR3 is TGTGCCAGCAGCGAAGGGCCGCCCAGGGACCACGAGCAGTACTTC.

The V call is TRBV11-2, the J call TRBJ2-7; tentative D call: TRBD1 (5 bases). Trimming shortened V by 1 base and J by 0 bases, and 10 bases separated the two germline ends. This CDR3 region has 15 residues. Looked up from germline, CDR1 is SGHAT and CDR2 is FQNNGV. The CDR3 coding sequence is TGTGCCAGCAGCTTAGCTTTGGACAACTCCTACGAGCAGTACTTC. Translated: CASSLALDNSYEQYF.

The CDR3 DNA sequence: TGCGCCAGCAGCTTGGGGGGTAGCGGGAGCTCCTACAATGAGCAGTTCTTC. It encodes CASSLGGSGSSYNEQFF. The J gene is TRBJ2-1, the V gene TRBV5-1; the match to TRBD2 covers 9 bases. The CDR3 loop spans 17 amino acids. Trimming took 0 bases from V and 0 from J; bases not matched to a gene: 4. Germline V gene sequence: CDR1 SGHRS, CDR2 YFSETQ. Together with reference TRBV5-1 and TRBJ2-1, the CDR3 gives the full variable domain: KAGVTQTPRYLIKTRGQQVTLSCSPISGHRSVSWYQQTPGQGLQFLFEYFSETQRNKGNFPGRFSGRQFSNSRSEMNVSTLELGDSALYLCASSLGGSGSSYNEQFFGPGTRLTVL.

The V gene is TRBV4-1, the J gene TRBJ1-3; D is undetermined. Deletions cut 0 bases from V and 0 bases from J, with 15 bases between. Germline CDR1 MGHRA, CDR2 YSYEKL. This CDR3 region has 18 residues. This chain's CDR3 is CASSQDPRVRPSGNTIYF. The DNA for the CDR3 is TGCGCCAGCAGCCAAGATCCCCGGGTTCGGCCCTCTGGAAACACCATATATTTT.

Here the CDR3 reads CSAYGSNEKLFF. The CDR3, as DNA: TGCAGCGCGTACGGATCGAATGAAAAACTGTTTTTT. The chain recombines TRBV29-1 with TRBJ1-4; D is unclear. V lost 7 bases, J lost 5 bases, and 11 bases lay in between. This CDR3 is built from 12 residues. The V gene's germline CDR1 is SQVTM and CDR2 ANQGSEA.

V gene TRBV7-2 combines with J gene TRBJ1-5; D not certain. V lost 3 bases and J lost 1, with 7 bases in between. CDR1 and CDR2 (germline): SGHTA, FQGNSA. The CDR3 has 14 residues. The CDR3 coding sequence is TGTGCCAGCAGCTTGTCATACAGCAATCAGCCCCAGCATTTT. It specifies CASSLSYSNQPQHF.

This clone was observed a handful of times. The chain links TRBV28 to TRBJ2-5; maybe TRBD1 (5 bases). Germline lookup yields CDR1 MDHEN and CDR2 SYDVKM. This CDR3 has 15 amino acids. The V and J ends lost 6 bases and 4 bases respectively, with 18 bases between them. The CDR3 here is CASRSVGLDGETQYF. In DNA, the CDR3 is TGTGCCAGCAGGTCCGTGGGGCTGGACGGAGAGACCCAGTACTTC.

The V gene is TRBV27, the J gene TRBJ2-1; maybe TRBD2 (5 bases). Trimming removed 5 bases from V and 6 bases from J, with 20 bases in between. The CDR3 length is 16 residues. The germline gives CDR1 MNHEY, CDR2 SMNVEV (reference sequence). CDR3 coding DNA: TGTGCCAGCAGTACACCCCACGGGTCCGGGGTCAATGAGCAGTTCTTC. Its translation is CASSTPHGSGVNEQFF.

This chain links TRBV29-1 with TRBJ2-3, with unresolved D. Between the trimmed V and J ends, which lost 4 bases and 0 bases, there was a span of 8 bases. The CDR3 length is 13 residues. The V gene's germline CDR1 is SQVTM and CDR2 ANQGSEA. The CDR3 sequence is CSVGVSSTDTQYF. The CDR3 region has the DNA TGCAGCGTTGGCGTCAGTAGCACAGATACGCAGTATTTT.

The V gene is TRBV10-3, the J gene TRBJ2-2; 10 positions match TRBD2. This CDR3 comprises 17 residues. In germline, CDR1 is ENHRY, CDR2 SYGVKD. With 4 bases clipped from V and 6 bases from J, the junction kept 11 bases outside the gene matches. The DNA for the CDR3 is TGTGCCATCAGTGGCGGTTCTAGCGGGAGTTTCGCCGGGGAGCTGTTTTTT. Translation gives CAISGGSSGSFAGELFF.

The J gene is TRBJ2-1, the V gene TRBV7-2; D perhaps matches TRBD1 (6 bases). Looked up from germline, CDR1 is SGHTA and CDR2 is FQGNSA. CDR3 length: 14 residues. V dropped 1 base and J dropped 4 bases, with 8 bases sitting between them. The chain's CDR3 is CASSLGTGYNEQFF. CDR3 bases: TGTGCCAGCAGCTTAGGAACAGGGTACAATGAGCAGTTCTTC.

V and J are TRBV2 and TRBJ2-2, with a weak D call TRBD1 (6 bases). Germline V gene sequence: CDR1 SNHLY, CDR2 FYNNEI. The length of the CDR3 is 15 residues. With 6 bases removed from V and 4 bases from J, the gap between germline ends came to 15 bases. The CDR3 DNA reads TGTGCCAGCAGGCCCCTAACAGGGTCCACCGGGGAGCTGTTTTTT. Its translation is CASRPLTGSTGELFF.

V is TRBV5-4 and J is TRBJ2-3, with D tentatively TRBD1 (6 bases). Germline CDR1 SGHNT, CDR2 YYREEE (reference sequence). The CDR3 has 17 amino acids. The V and J ends lost 2 bases and 2 bases respectively, with 18 bases between them. The CDR3: CASSLGRQGSTTDTQYF. DNA for the CDR3: TGTGCCAGCAGCTTAGGCCGGCAGGGGTCGACCACAGATACGCAGTATTTT.

The chain couples TRBV11-2 to TRBJ2-4; D unclear. Germline CDR1 reads SGHAT; CDR2 reads FQNNGV. The CDR3 extends over 18 amino acids. Trimming took 1 base from V and 0 from J, leaving 16 bases between them. CDR3 protein: CASSLASRGNLAKNIQYF. The CDR3 DNA reads as TGTGCCAGCAGCTTAGCGAGCCGCGGAAATCTAGCCAAAAACATTCAGTACTTC.

The chain employs TRBV7-9 and TRBJ2-2, with D possibly being TRBD1 (5 bases). Germline-derived CDR1 and CDR2 are SEHNR and FQNEAQ (reference sequence). Trimming took 1 base from V and 3 from J, leaving 9 bases between them. The CDR3 runs 15 residues. The chain's CDR3 is CASSLGPGHTGELFF. The DNA of the CDR3 is TGTGCCAGCAGCTTAGGACCAGGGCACACCGGGGAGCTGTTTTTT.

The chain recombines TRBV6-1 with TRBJ1-5; D remains ambiguous. Germline CDR1 is MNHNS and CDR2 is SASEGT. Between the trimmed V and J ends, which lost 0 bases and 6 bases, there was a span of 6 bases. The CDR3 contains 13 residues. The CDR3, as DNA: TGTGCCAGCAGTGAAGCATTTAGTCAGCCCCAGCATTTT. Translated, it gives CASSEAFSQPQHF.

J is TRBJ2-7 and V is TRBV7-2, with 10 bases identical to TRBD2. V was pared by 3 bases and J by 5 bases, with 7 bases of the junction left unmatched. The CDR3 is made up of 15 amino acids. In germline, CDR1 is SGHTA, CDR2 FQGNSA. The CDR3 here is CASSLPGTSANEQYF. The DNA of the CDR3 is TGTGCCAGCAGCTTGCCCGGGACTAGCGCAAACGAGCAGTACTTC. The full variable domain, completed using reference TRBV7-2 and TRBJ2-7, is GAGVSQSPSNKVTEKGKDVELRCDPISGHTALYWYRQSLGQGLEFLIYFQGNSAPDKSGLPSDRFSAERTGGSVSTLTIQRTQQEDSAVYLCASSLPGTSANEQYFGPGTRLTVT.

V is TRBV7-2 and J is TRBJ2-5; TRBD2 matches 7 bases. This CDR3 region has 13 residues. Losses at the gene ends were 2 bases for V and 11 bases for J; bases not matched to a gene: 8. Germline loops: CDR1 SGHTA, CDR2 FQGNSA. CDR3 amino acids: CASSLLGAGEQYF. CDR3 DNA sequence: TGTGCCAGCAGCTTACTTGGGGCGGGGGAGCAGTACTTC.

The J gene is TRBJ1-1, the V gene TRBV5-6; no clear D. The CDR3 contains 15 residues. Germline lookup yields CDR1 SGHDT and CDR2 YYEEEE. V was pared by 4 bases and J by 0 bases, with 13 bases between. As DNA, the CDR3 is TGTGCCAGCAGCCCTCCAGCGGGGTTGAACACTGAAGCTTTCTTT. Amino acid sequence: CASSPPAGLNTEAFF. The variable domain in full, completed from reference TRBV5-6 and TRBJ1-1, reads DAGVTQSPTHLIKTRGQQVTLRCSPKSGHDTVSWYQQALGQGPQFIFQYYEEEERQRGNFPDRFSGHQFPNYSSELNVNALLLGDSALYLCASSPPAGLNTEAFFGQGTRLTVV.

The CDR3 region has the DNA TGTGCCAGCTCAGGAGATAGAGGCCCCACTGAAGCTTTCTTT. This translates into CASSGDRGPTEAFF. The chain joins TRBV18 to TRBJ1-1, with D unclear. Trimming cost V 5 bases and J 4 bases, with 14 bases left between them. The CDR3 spans 14 residues. Germline V gene sequence: CDR1 KGHSH, CDR2 LQKENI.